Given below is one T cell receptor beta chain in context. As yet, its antigen is unknown. This may stem from a read error, because a much larger clone lies one nucleotide away. The data stem from a study of human T cells and chemical hapten exposure. Study-wide background: While the approximately 25-week study was under way, patients received diphenylcyclopropenone on the scalp every week.

Whole-study results and caveats: Donor immune responses may differ from healthy people's, since all donors had alopecia.

Regarding time point: patch test 2, 6 weeks after DPC sensitization. Treatment indicated: therapeutic diphenylcyclopropenone sensitization with weekly scalp DPC. Sample donors consisted of patients with alopecia, aged 18 to 70 years, who were suitable for DPC. A single record per CDR3 protein comes from TCRdb applying MiXCR to the RACE reads. The sample gives around 50,000 distinct CDR3 sequences, around 9.4% of which show up once; about 1.7% is in the top ten. The starting material was whole blood, obtained in connection with sensitization to the hapten diphenylcyclopropenone (DPC). This clonotype was obtained from a woman aged 50 to 60 with alopecia areata. Some clones in this sample may be carry-over from other donors' samples.

CDR3 loop: CSARDPLAGYGQYF. CDR3 DNA sequence: TGCAGTGCTAGAGATCCCCTAGCTGGGTACGGGCAGTACTTC. This chain links TRBV20-1 with TRBJ2-7, with D perhaps TRBD2 (5 bases). CDR1 and CDR2 from the germline V gene are DFQATT and SNEGSKA (reference sequence). The length of the CDR3 is 14 residues.